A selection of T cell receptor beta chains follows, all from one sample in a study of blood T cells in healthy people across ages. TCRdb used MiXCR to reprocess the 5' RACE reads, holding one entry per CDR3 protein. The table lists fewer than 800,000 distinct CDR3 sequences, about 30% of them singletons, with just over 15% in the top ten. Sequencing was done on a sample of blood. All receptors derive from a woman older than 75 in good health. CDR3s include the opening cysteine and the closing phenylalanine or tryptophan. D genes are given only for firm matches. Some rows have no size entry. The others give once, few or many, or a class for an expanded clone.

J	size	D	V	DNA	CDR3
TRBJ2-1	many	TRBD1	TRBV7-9	TGTGCCAGCATCGCTCCGGGACAGAGCTCCTACAATGAGCAGTTCTTC	CASIAPGQSSYNEQFF
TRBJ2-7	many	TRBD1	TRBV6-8	TGTGCCGTGTCCGGGACAGGGGTGGGCGAGCAGTACTTC	CAVSGTGVGEQYF
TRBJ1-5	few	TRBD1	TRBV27	TGTGCCATCGGACAGGGAGATCAGCCCCAGCATTTT	CAIGQGDQPQHF
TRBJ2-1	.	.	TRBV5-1	TGCGCCAGCAGCTTGGCCGGTCTAACGAATGAGCAGTTCTTC	CASSLAGLTNEQFF
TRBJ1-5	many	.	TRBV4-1	TGCGCCAGCAGCCAAGAAGCCGGCATCAATCAGCCCCAGCATTTT	CASSQEAGINQPQHF
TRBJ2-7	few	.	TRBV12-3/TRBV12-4	TGTGCCAGCAGTTTGCGGGGGCGAAGCGAGCAGTACTTC	CASSLRGRSEQYF
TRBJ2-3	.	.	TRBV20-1	TGCAGTGCTAGGGACGACACAGATACGCAGTATTTT	CSARDDTDTQYF
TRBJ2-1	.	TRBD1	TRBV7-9	TGTGCCAGCAGGGCACGGACAGGGCCGGGTGAGCAGTTCTTC	CASRARTGPGEQFF
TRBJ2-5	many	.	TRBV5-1	TGCGCCAGCAGCCGGGACGGCGGGACCCAAGAGACCCAGTACTTC	CASSRDGGTQETQYF
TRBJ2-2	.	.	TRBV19	TGTGCCAGCGTAAATCATTATCGGGAGCTGTTTTTT	CASVNHYRELFF
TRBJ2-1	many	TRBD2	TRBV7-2	TGTGCCAGCAGCTCAGAGTCCTGGGGGGGGCAGTTCTTC	CASSSESWGGQFF
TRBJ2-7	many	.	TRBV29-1	TGCAGCGTGAGAGGCAGGGGTTACGAGCAGTACTTC	CSVRGRGYEQYF
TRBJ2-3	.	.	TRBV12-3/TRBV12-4	TGTGCCAGCAGTTTCGACTTACCAGGAGCAGATGTGCAGTATTTT	CASSFDLPGADVQYF
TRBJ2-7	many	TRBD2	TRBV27	TGTGCCAGCAGTTTTTGGAGCGGGGGGGCCTCCGAGCAGTACTTC	CASSFWSGGASEQYF
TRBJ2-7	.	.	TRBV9	TGTGCCAGCAGCGCGGGCGGCGGTACCACCCACGAGCAGTACTTC	CASSAGGGTTHEQYF
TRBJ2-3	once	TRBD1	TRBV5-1	TGCGCCAGCAGCTTGGCTCTCAGGACAGGCACAGATGCGCAGTATTTT	CASSLALRTGTDAQYF
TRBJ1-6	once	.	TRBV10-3	TGTGCCAGCGGGGCCGGGACACCGAATTCACCCCTCCACTTT	CASGAGTPNSPLHF
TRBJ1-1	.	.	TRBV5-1	TGCGCCAGCAGCTTGGGTTCTCAAGCCCTGAACACTAAAGCTTTCTTT	CASSLGSQALNTKAFF
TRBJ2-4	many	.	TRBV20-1	TGCAGTGTCCCCAGATCCGGGGACATTCAGTACTTC	CSVPRSGDIQYF
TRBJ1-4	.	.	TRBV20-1	TGCAGTGCTTCACTGGGCATCCAAGAAGAAGAGCTGTTTTTT	CSASLGIQEEELFF
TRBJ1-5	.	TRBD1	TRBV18	TGTGCCAGCTCACCAGTAGACAGGGCGGTAAGCAATCAGTCCCAGCATTTT	CASSPVDRAVSNQSQHF
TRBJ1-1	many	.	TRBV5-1	TGCGCCAGCAGCCCCCCAAGTCGAACTGAAGCTTTCTTT	CASSPPSRTEAFF
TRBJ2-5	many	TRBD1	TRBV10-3	TGTGCCATCAGTGACGCTCAGGGGGCGAGGGAGACCCAGTACTTC	CAISDAQGARETQYF
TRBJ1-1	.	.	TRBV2	TGTGCCAGCAGTTCCAGGGTTTTGCTAAACACTGAAGCTTTCTTT	CASSSRVLLNTEAFF
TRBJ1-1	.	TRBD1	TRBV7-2	TGTGCCAGCAGCCCGAGACAGGGGATGAGCACTGAAGCTTTCTTT	CASSPRQGMSTEAFF
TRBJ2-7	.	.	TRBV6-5	TGTGCCATCCCGATTACGGTCTCCTACGAGCAGTACTTC	CAIPITVSYEQYF
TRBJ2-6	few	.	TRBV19	TGTGCCAGTAGCCAGAACTCTGGGGCCAACGTCCTGACTTTC	CASSQNSGANVLTF
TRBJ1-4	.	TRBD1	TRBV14	TGTGCCAGCAGACCCCAGACAGGGGGGAGTCCTGGAAAACTGTTTTTT	CASRPQTGGSPGKLFF
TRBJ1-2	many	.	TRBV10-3	TGTGCCATCAGTGGGACGGGGGCGTCGGGCTACACCTTC	CAISGTGASGYTF
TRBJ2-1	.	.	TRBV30	TGTGCCTGGAGTCAACGGGGGCCCTACAATGAGCAGTTCTTC	CAWSQRGPYNEQFF
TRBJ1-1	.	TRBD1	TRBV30	TGTGCCTGGAGGCTGACAGGGGGCATTGAAGCTTTCTTT	CAWRLTGGIEAFF
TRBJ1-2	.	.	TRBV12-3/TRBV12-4	TGTGCCAGCAGGCCGCAGGGCGGCTATGGCTACACCTTC	CASRPQGGYGYTF
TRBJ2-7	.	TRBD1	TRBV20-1	TGCAGTGCGGCGGGACAGGGCGTCGAGCAGTACTTC	CSAAGQGVEQYF
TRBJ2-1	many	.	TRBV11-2	TGTGCCAGCAGCTTAGGCAACTACAATGAGCAGTTCTTC	CASSLGNYNEQFF
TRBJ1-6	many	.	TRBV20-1	TGCAGTGCTAGGGGTAGTAACAGTGAGGGATCACCCCTCCACTTT	CSARGSNSEGSPLHF
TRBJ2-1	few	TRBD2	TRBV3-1	TGTGCCAGCAGCCAGGGAGCGGGGGGGGGCGAGCAGTTCTTC	CASSQGAGGGEQFF
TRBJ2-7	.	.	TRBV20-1	TGCAGTGTAGTTAGCGGAGCTACCTCCTACAATGAGCAGTACTTC	CSVVSGATSYNEQYF
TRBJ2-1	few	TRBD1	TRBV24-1	TGTGCCACCAGTGACCGCCGACAGGGCTACGAGCAGTTCTTC	CATSDRRQGYEQFF
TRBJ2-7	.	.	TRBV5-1	TGCGCCAGCAGCTGGGCCTCGGGTAACGAGCAGTACTTC	CASSWASGNEQYF
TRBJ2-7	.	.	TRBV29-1	TGCAGCGTTGGGTGGGTGGGCGAGCAGTACTTC	CSVGWVGEQYF
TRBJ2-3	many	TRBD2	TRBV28	TGTGCCAGCAGTTGGGCTAGCGGGCTCACAGATACGCAGTATTTT	CASSWASGLTDTQYF
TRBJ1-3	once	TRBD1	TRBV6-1	TGTGCCAGCACCCGACAGGGTTATGACGGAAACACCATATATTTT	CASTRQGYDGNTIYF
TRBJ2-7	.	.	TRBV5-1	TGCGCCAGCAGCTTGGGGTCCGAATACGAGCAGTACTTC	CASSLGSEYEQYF
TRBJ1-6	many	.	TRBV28	TGTGCCAGCAGTTCGGACGGAGGCCCGATAAATTCACCCCTCCACTTT	CASSSDGGPINSPLHF
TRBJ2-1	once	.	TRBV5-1	TGCGCCAGCAGCGGACGGTCTAGCCTTGTCGAGCAGTTCTTC	CASSGRSSLVEQFF
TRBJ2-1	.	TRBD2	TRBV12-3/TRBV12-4	TGTGCCAGCAGTATTGGGACTAGCGGGATGGAGTTCTTC	CASSIGTSGMEFF
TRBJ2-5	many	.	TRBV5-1	TGCGCCAGCAGCTTGAGCAGGGCTGGAGAGACCCAGTACTTC	CASSLSRAGETQYF
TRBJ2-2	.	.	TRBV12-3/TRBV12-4	TGTGCCAGCCGGCCGGGCAGTGGAGTTAGGACCGGGGAGCTGTTTTTT	CASRPGSGVRTGELFF
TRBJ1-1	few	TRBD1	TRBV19	TGTGCCAGTAGTCCCGGGACAGGGGCGTGGGGGGTGAACACTGAAGCTTTCTTT	CASSPGTGAWGVNTEAFF
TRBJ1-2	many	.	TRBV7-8	TGTGCCAGCAGCTCCGGGGGGGACCTAAACTATGGCTACACCTTC	CASSSGGDLNYGYTF
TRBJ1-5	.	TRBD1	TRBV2	TGTGCCACCCCGATTTGCGGGACAGAACAACAGCCCCAGCATTTT	CATPICGTEQQPQHF
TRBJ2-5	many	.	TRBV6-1	TGTGCCAGCAGTGAACAGCCCCGGAGGGAAGAGACCCAGTACTTC	CASSEQPRREETQYF
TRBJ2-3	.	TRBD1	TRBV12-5	TGTGCTAGTGGTTCGGACAGGGGAGATACGCAGTATTTT	CASGSDRGDTQYF
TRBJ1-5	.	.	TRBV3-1	TGTGCCAGCAGCCAAGATACCGGAGGCCAGCCCCAGCATTTT	CASSQDTGGQPQHF
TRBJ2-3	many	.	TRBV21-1	TGTGCCAGCAGCAAAATGCAGCCACAGACTAGCACAGATACGCAGTATTTT	CASSKMQPQTSTDTQYF
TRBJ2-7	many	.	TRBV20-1	TGCAGTGCTAGGAGAGGGGCGGGCTACGAGCAGTACTTC	CSARRGAGYEQYF
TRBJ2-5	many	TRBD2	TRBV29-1	TGCAGCGTTGATACTAGCGGGTACCAAGAGACCCAGTACTTC	CSVDTSGYQETQYF